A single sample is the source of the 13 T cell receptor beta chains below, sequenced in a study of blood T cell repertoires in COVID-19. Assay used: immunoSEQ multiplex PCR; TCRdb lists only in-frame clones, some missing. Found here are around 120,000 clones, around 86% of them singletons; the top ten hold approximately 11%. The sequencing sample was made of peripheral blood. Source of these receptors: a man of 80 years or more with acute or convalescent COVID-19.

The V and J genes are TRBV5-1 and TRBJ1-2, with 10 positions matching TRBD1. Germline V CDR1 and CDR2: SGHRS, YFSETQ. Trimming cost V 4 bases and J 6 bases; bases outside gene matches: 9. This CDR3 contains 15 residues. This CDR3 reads CASSPRTGGIDGYTF. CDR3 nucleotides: TGCGCCAGCAGCCCCCGGACAGGGGGAATCGATGGCTACACCTTC.

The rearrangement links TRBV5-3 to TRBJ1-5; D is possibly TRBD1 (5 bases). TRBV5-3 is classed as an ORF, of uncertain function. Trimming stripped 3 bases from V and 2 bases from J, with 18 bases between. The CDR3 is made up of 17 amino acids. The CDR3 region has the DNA TGTGCCAGAAGCTCAACCTTCAGGGTGTCTGGCAATCAGCCCCAGCATTTT. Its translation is CARSSTFRVSGNQPQHF.

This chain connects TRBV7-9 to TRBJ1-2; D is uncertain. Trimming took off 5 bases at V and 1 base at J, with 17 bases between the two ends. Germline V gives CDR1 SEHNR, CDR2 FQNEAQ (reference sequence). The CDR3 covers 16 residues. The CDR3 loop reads CASSPAGGEDNYGYTF. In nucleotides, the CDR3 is TGTGCCAGCAGCCCCGCCGGCGGGGAAGATAACTATGGCTACACCTTC.

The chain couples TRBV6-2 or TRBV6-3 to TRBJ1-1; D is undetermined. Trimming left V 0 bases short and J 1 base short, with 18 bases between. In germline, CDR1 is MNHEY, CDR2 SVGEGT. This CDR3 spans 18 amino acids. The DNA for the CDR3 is TGTGCCAGCAGTTACTCTGCCGGGGTGGGTAAACGGAACACTGAAGCTTTCTTT. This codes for CASSYSAGVGKRNTEAFF.

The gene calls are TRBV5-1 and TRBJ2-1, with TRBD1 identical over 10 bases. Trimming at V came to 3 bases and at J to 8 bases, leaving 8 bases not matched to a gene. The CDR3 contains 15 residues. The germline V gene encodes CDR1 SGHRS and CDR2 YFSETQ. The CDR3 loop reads CASSYRDRGIDEQFF. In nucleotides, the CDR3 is TGCGCCAGCAGCTACCGGGACAGGGGAATCGATGAGCAGTTCTTC.

Here the CDR3 DNA reads TGTGCCAGCAGCTTAACGGGGGGTCAGACTGAAGCTTTCTTT. This sequence encodes CASSLTGGQTEAFF. The chain recombines TRBV11-3 with TRBJ1-1, with D perhaps matching TRBD1 (5 bases). The CDR3 contains 14 residues. Germline-derived CDR1 and CDR2 are SGHNT and YENEEA. The ends were cut back, 2 bases at V and 5 bases at J, with 12 bases in the middle.

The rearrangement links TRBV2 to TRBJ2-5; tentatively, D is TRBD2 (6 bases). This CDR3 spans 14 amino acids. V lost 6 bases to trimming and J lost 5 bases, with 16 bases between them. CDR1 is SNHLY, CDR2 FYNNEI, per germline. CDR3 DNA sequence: TGTGCCAGCAGCCCTGGGGGAGGAGGGGAGACCCAGTACTTC. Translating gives CASSPGGGGETQYF.

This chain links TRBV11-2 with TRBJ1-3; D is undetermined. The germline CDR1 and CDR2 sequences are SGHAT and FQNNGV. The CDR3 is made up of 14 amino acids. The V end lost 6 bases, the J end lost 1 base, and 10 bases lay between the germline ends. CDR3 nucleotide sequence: TGTGCCAGCAGTCCTATATCTTCTGGAAACACCATATATTTT. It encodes CASSPISSGNTIYF.

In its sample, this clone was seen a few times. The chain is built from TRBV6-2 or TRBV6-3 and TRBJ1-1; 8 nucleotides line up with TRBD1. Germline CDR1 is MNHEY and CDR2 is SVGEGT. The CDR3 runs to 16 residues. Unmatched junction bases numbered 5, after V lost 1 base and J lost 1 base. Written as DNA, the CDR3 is TGTGCCAGCAGTTACTGGGACAGGCCCTCGAACACTGAAGCTTTCTTT. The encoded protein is CASSYWDRPSNTEAFF.

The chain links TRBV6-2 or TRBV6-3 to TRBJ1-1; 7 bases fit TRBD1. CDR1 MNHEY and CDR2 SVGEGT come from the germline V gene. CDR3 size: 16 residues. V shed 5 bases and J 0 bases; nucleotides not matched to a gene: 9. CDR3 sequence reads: CASSDRDSGMNTEAFF. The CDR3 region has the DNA TGTGCCAGCAGTGACCGGGACAGTGGAATGAACACTGAAGCTTTCTTT.

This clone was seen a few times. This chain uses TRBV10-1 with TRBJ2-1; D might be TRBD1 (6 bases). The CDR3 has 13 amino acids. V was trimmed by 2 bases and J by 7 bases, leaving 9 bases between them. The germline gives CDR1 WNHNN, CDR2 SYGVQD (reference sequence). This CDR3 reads CASSEPQGNEQFF. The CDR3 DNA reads TGCGCCAGCAGTGAGCCACAGGGAAATGAGCAGTTCTTC.

DNA for the CDR3: TGTGCCTGGAGTGGGGGAGGTCGCACTGAAGCTTTCTTT. Translated, it gives CAWSGGGRTEAFF. The gene calls are TRBV30 and TRBJ1-1; D remains unclear. V was pared by 1 base and J by 4 bases, with 10 bases between. Germline CDR1 GTSNPN, CDR2 SVGIG (reference sequence). The CDR3 is 13 residues long.

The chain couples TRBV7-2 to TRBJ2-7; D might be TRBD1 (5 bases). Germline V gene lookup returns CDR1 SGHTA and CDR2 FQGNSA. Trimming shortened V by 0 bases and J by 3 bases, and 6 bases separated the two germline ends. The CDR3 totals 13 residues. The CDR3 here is CASSLARGYEQYF. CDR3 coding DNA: TGTGCCAGCAGCTTAGCAAGGGGCTACGAGCAGTACTTC.